These 30 T cell receptor beta chains were all obtained from the same sample, sequenced in a study of T-cell reconstitution after alpha-beta-depleted transplantation in children. The authors prepared the TCRbeta library with unique molecular identifiers. TCRdb processed the PCR reads anew with MiXCR; each CDR3 protein has one entry. Of 500,000 to 600,000 distinct CDR3 sequences in the sample, about 30% were seen once. This specimen consisted of PBMCs from the stem cell graft donor, obtained from the stem cell graft. The receptors derive from a human donor who donated a stem cell graft to a child with aplastic anemia.

V gene TRBV11-1 combines with J gene TRBJ2-1; 7 bases match TRBD2. Germline V gives CDR1 SGHAT, CDR2 FQDESV (reference sequence). Germline trimming cut 1 base from V and 1 base from J; bases unmatched to any gene: 10. The CDR3 loop spans 18 amino acids. The CDR3 loop reads CASSLGGRREESYNEQFF. The CDR3 nucleotides read TGTGCCAGCAGCTTAGGGGGTCGCCGGGAGGAATCCTACAATGAGCAGTTCTTC.

This clonotype was counted at least ten times. The genes are TRBV7-2 and TRBJ2-3; D is undetermined. The CDR3 sequence is 14 residues long. V was clipped by 2 bases and J by 4 bases, with 10 bases between them. The germline V gene has CDR1 SGHTA and CDR2 FQGNSA. The CDR3 loop is CASSLKAVPDTQYF. Here the CDR3 DNA reads TGTGCCAGCAGCTTAAAGGCCGTCCCAGATACGCAGTATTTT.

This chain connects TRBV28 to TRBJ1-3; D perhaps matches TRBD1 (6 bases). Germline V gene data show CDR1 as MDHEN and CDR2 as SYDVKM. This CDR3 spans 16 amino acids. V lost 3 bases and J lost 4, with 16 bases in between. CDR3 amino acids: CASSFRGLPAGNTIYF. The DNA for the CDR3 is TGTGCCAGCAGTTTTCGGGGGCTGCCTGCGGGAAACACCATATATTTT.

As DNA, the CDR3 is TGTGCCAGCACCTTAAAGAGGGGACTAGCGCCCTACGAGCAGTACGTC. The encoded protein is CASTLKRGLAPYEQYV. V is TRBV6-2 or TRBV6-3 and J is TRBJ2-7, with 10 bases lining up with TRBD2. CDR1 and CDR2 (germline): MNHEY, SVGEGT. The CDR3 extends over 16 amino acids. The ends lost 7 bases at V and 2 bases at J; junction bases unmatched: 11.

This clonotype has more than one count but fewer than ten. The V and J genes are TRBV12-3 or TRBV12-4 and TRBJ2-5; unclear D gene. Trimming pared 3 bases from V and 6 bases from J, leaving 8 bases between. This CDR3 is built from 12 residues. CDR3 loop: CASSFGRQTQYF. CDR3 DNA sequence: TGTGCCAGCAGTTTCGGGCGGCAGACCCAGTACTTC.

On this clonotype itself: One end of the junction does not line up with germline, which may come from a read error. This rearrangement joins TRBV20-1 to TRBJ2-5; 9 nucleotides line up with TRBD2. CDR1 is DFQATT, CDR2 SNEGSKA, per germline (reference sequence). There are 14 residues in the CDR3. Written as DNA, the CDR3 is TGCAGCGCTAGGGGGACTAGCATACGAGAGACCCAGTACTTC. It codes for CSARGTSIRETQYF.

V is TRBV4-3 and J is TRBJ2-7, with D perhaps TRBD1 (5 bases). Deletions cut 1 base from V and 0 bases from J, with 16 bases between. CDR1 is LGHNA, CDR2 YSLEER, per germline. The CDR3 spans 17 residues. This chain's CDR3 is CASSQGRRQGSSYEQYF. The CDR3 coding sequence is TGCGCCAGCAGCCAAGGACGTCGGCAGGGTTCCTCCTACGAGCAGTACTTC.

This chain joins TRBV7-2 and TRBJ1-1; no clear D gene. The germline CDR1 and CDR2 sequences are SGHTA and FQGNSA. This CDR3 comprises 15 residues. V was shortened by 2 bases and J by 3 bases, with 13 bases between the two germline ends. The DNA of the CDR3 is TGTGCCAGCAGCTTATCCGGCTTTAGGGACACTGAAGCTTTCTTT. This translates into CASSLSGFRDTEAFF.

This clonotype was recorded a few times. The J gene is TRBJ1-4, the V gene TRBV6-2 or TRBV6-3; 8 positions agree with TRBD1. Trimming at V came to 6 bases and at J to 0 bases, leaving 6 bases not matched to a gene. The CDR3 covers 16 residues. CDR1 and CDR2 from the germline V gene are MNHEY and SVGEGT. For the CDR3, the DNA is TGTGCCAGCAGCTCCGACAGGGGTGCAACTAATGAAAAACTGTTTTTT. This encodes CASSSDRGATNEKLFF.

V is TRBV15 and J is TRBJ1-4; the D is unclear. The CDR3 has 15 amino acids. Germline lookup yields CDR1 LNHNV and CDR2 YYDKDF (reference sequence). The germline V and J ends were trimmed by 4 bases and 0 bases, with 9 bases remaining between them. Written as DNA, the CDR3 is TGTGCCACCAGCACCGGGCACGCAACTAATGAAAAACTGTTTTTT. Its protein is CATSTGHATNEKLFF.

The CDR3 nucleotides are TGTGCCAGCAGCTTGGTTCGCAGGGCTGGCTATGGCTACACCTTC. The encoded protein is CASSLVRRAGYGYTF. J is TRBJ1-2 and V is TRBV5-6; tentatively, D is TRBD1 (5 bases). V lost 0 bases and J lost 4, with 13 bases in between. The germline V gene has CDR1 SGHDT and CDR2 YYEEEE. CDR3 length equals 15 residues. The whole variable domain, remainder taken from reference TRBV5-6 and TRBJ1-2, is DAGVTQSPTHLIKTRGQQVTLRCSPKSGHDTVSWYQQALGQGPQFIFQYYEEEERQRGNFPDRFSGHQFPNYSSELNVNALLLGDSALYLCASSLVRRAGYGYTFGSGTRLTVV.

This clonotype occurred a few times. V and J are TRBV4-3 and TRBJ1-1; perhaps TRBD1 as D (5 bases). Germline V gene lookup returns CDR1 LGHNA and CDR2 YSLEER. The CDR3 contains 15 residues. Trimming took off 0 bases at V and 3 bases at J, with 11 bases between the two ends. Written as DNA, the CDR3 is TGCGCCAGCAGCCAAGATCAACAGGCCCACACTGAAGCTTTCTTT. Protein: CASSQDQQAHTEAFF.

The chain combines TRBV7-9 with TRBJ1-1, with D tentatively TRBD1 (5 bases). Germline CDR1 is SEHNR and CDR2 is FQNEAQ (reference sequence). There are 14 residues in the CDR3. V gave up 1 base and J gave up 3 bases, with 9 bases separating them. The CDR3 is CASSLEEGYTEAFF. CDR3 nucleotides: TGTGCCAGCAGCTTAGAGGAGGGGTACACTGAAGCTTTCTTT. The variable domain in full, completed from reference TRBV7-9 and TRBJ1-1, reads DTGVSQNPRHKITKRGQNVTFRCDPISEHNRLYWYRQTLGQGPEFLTYFQNEAQLEKSRLLSDRFSAERPKGSFSTLEIQRTEQGDSAMYLCASSLEEGYTEAFFGQGTRLTVV.

There are a few counts of this clonotype. The chain has TRBV20-1 and TRBJ2-7, with D tentatively TRBD2 (6 bases). Trimming removed 6 bases at V and 4 bases at J, with 22 bases between. The CDR3 is made up of 15 amino acids. CDR1 and CDR2 (germline): DFQATT, SNEGSKA (reference sequence). CDR3 loop: CSAPPGGTPSYEQYF. Written as DNA, the CDR3 is TGCAGTGCCCCCCCTGGAGGGACTCCATCTTACGAGCAGTACTTC.

The V gene is TRBV12-3 or TRBV12-4, the J gene TRBJ1-1; 7 bases are a match to TRBD1. The CDR3 extends over 15 amino acids. V lost 6 bases, J lost 0 bases, and 7 bases stayed unmatched. The CDR3 DNA reads TGTGCCAGCAGGATCCCGGACAGGCTGAACACTGAAGCTTTCTTT. Amino acid sequence: CASRIPDRLNTEAFF.

V and J are TRBV7-9 and TRBJ2-3, with D uncertain. V was trimmed by 2 bases and J by 11 bases, leaving 8 bases between them. Germline-derived CDR1 and CDR2 are SEHNR and FQNEAQ (reference sequence). This CDR3 has 11 amino acids. CDR3 residues: CASSLTSGQYF. Here the CDR3 DNA reads TGTGCCAGCAGCTTAACGAGTGGGCAGTATTTT.

The chain recombines TRBV12-3 or TRBV12-4 with TRBJ2-1; 8 nucleotides agree with TRBD2. The V gene end was trimmed by 5 bases and the J gene end by 10 bases; junction bases not matched to a gene: 13. The CDR3 runs to 15 residues. The CDR3 DNA reads TGTGCCAGCAGTACCTTGGGACTAGTGTGGCAGGAGCAGTTCTTC. Its translation is CASSTLGLVWQEQFF.

The sample holds a few counts of this clonotype. The rearrangement links TRBV9 to TRBJ2-3, with D tentatively TRBD1 (7 bases). The CDR3 has 19 amino acids. V lost 0 bases to trimming and J lost 7 bases, with 27 bases between them. Germline V gives CDR1 SGDLS, CDR2 YYNGEE. In DNA form, the CDR3 reads TGTGCCAGCAGCGTAGAAAGGCGAGCCGGGGGACAGATAAGTAATACGCAGTATTTT. Protein: CASSVERRAGGQISNTQYF.

This clonotype turned up a few times. The V call is TRBV4-3, the J call TRBJ1-2; D gene ambiguous. The V gene's germline CDR1 is LGHNA and CDR2 YSLEER. The ends were cut back, 0 bases at V and 5 bases at J, with 7 bases in the middle. The CDR3 is made up of 13 amino acids. CDR3 DNA: TGCGCCAGCAGCCAAGAGTGGGGTTATGGCTACACCTTC. Translated: CASSQEWGYGYTF.

This clonotype was seen a few times. This rearrangement joins TRBV20-1 to TRBJ1-5; 8 positions match TRBD1. The CDR3 spans 14 residues. The germline V gene has CDR1 DFQATT and CDR2 SNEGSKA (reference sequence). The V gene end was trimmed by 3 bases and the J gene end by 6 bases; junction bases not matched to a gene: 7. The CDR3 is CSARRQGTTQPQHF. CDR3 DNA sequence: TGCAGTGCTAGGAGACAGGGGACGACTCAGCCCCAGCATTTT.

The CDR3, as DNA: TGTGCCAGCAACTTACGGGGAGCCATCTACGAGCAGTACTTC. Its protein is CASNLRGAIYEQYF. This rearrangement joins TRBV12-3 or TRBV12-4 to TRBJ2-7, with D maybe TRBD2 (5 bases). V gave up 7 bases and J gave up 3 bases, with 16 bases separating them. The CDR3 is 14 residues long.

The chain recombines TRBV7-2 with TRBJ2-5; D tentatively reads TRBD1 or TRBD2 (5 bases each). With 5 bases removed from V and 2 bases from J, the gap between germline ends came to 12 bases. In germline, CDR1 is SGHTA, CDR2 FQGNSA. The CDR3 is made up of 14 amino acids. This chain's CDR3 is CASSQNGAQETQYF. The CDR3 DNA sequence: TGTGCCAGCAGCCAAAACGGGGCTCAAGAGACCCAGTACTTC.

This clonotype has just a few counts. The V call is TRBV12-3 or TRBV12-4, the J call TRBJ2-2; 8 bases map to TRBD1. The CDR3 totals 15 residues. With V trimmed by 5 bases and J by 4 bases, 6 bases remained unmatched. The CDR3 DNA follows: TGTGCCAGCAGTGCGGGACAGGCTCGCACCGGGGAGCTGTTTTTT. It encodes CASSAGQARTGELFF.

The J gene is TRBJ1-2, the V gene TRBV5-1; no clear D. In germline, CDR1 is SGHRS, CDR2 YFSETQ. The CDR3 sequence is 15 residues long. Trimming shortened V by 0 bases and J by 7 bases, and 16 bases separated the two germline ends. CDR3 protein: CASSLEGLQGRGYTF. The CDR3 DNA reads as TGCGCCAGCAGCTTGGAAGGCCTCCAAGGACGTGGCTACACCTTC.

The rearrangement joins TRBV20-1 to TRBJ2-1, with a weak D call TRBD2 (6 bases). Trimming removed 3 bases at V and 9 bases at J, with 18 bases between. The V gene's germline CDR1 is DFQATT and CDR2 SNEGSKA (reference sequence). The CDR3 extends over 14 amino acids. CDR3 bases: TGCAGTGCTAGTCCGCCGGGACTCACCCCTGAGCAGTTCTTC. This gives the protein CSASPPGLTPEQFF.

The CDR3 DNA sequence: TGTGCCAGCAGTCCCCCACAGGGAGTCTACGCTGAAGCTTTCTTT. Protein sequence: CASSPPQGVYAEAFF. The rearrangement uses TRBV27 and TRBJ1-1; D perhaps matches TRBD1 (6 bases). Germline CDR1 is MNHEY and CDR2 is SMNVEV (reference sequence). The CDR3 loop spans 15 amino acids. Trimming removed 5 bases at V and 6 bases at J, with 19 bases between.

This clonotype has just a few counts. The chain employs TRBV20-1 and TRBJ2-3, with a possible D match to TRBD2 (6 bases). Germline V CDR1 and CDR2: DFQATT, SNEGSKA (reference sequence). The CDR3 extends over 17 amino acids. The V and J ends lost 0 bases and 2 bases respectively, with 18 bases between them. CDR3 protein: CSAREWSEGTFTDTQYF. CDR3 nucleotide sequence: TGCAGTGCTAGAGAGTGGTCCGAGGGGACTTTCACAGATACGCAGTATTTT.

The V call is TRBV4-3, the J call TRBJ2-7; 9 bases are a match to TRBD2. CDR1 is LGHNA and CDR2 is YSLEER in the germline V gene. The CDR3 extends over 14 amino acids. Trimming removed 3 bases from V and 3 bases from J; junction bases left unmatched: 3. CDR3 sequence (DNA): TGCGCCAGCAGCCACGGACTAGCGAGCTACGAGCAGTACTTC. It is translated as CASSHGLASYEQYF.

The chain recombines TRBV6-1 with TRBJ2-1; 10 positions agree with TRBD2. V shed 3 bases and J 16 bases; nucleotides not matched to a gene: 15. Germline V gene sequence: CDR1 MNHNS, CDR2 SASEGT. This CDR3 comprises 15 residues. The CDR3 here is CASSDSGRADLRDFF. Here the CDR3 DNA reads TGTGCCAGCAGTGACAGCGGGAGGGCCGACCTCCGGGACTTCTTC.

For the CDR3, the DNA is TGTGCCAGCAGCCTGGAGGGGACAGCCAAAAACATTCAGTACTTC. Translation: CASSLEGTAKNIQYF. The V and J genes are TRBV25-1 and TRBJ2-4, with D perhaps TRBD2 (6 bases). The germline V and J ends were trimmed by 6 bases and 0 bases, with 12 bases remaining between them. The CDR3 has 15 amino acids. Per germline, CDR1 MGHDK and CDR2 SYGVNS.